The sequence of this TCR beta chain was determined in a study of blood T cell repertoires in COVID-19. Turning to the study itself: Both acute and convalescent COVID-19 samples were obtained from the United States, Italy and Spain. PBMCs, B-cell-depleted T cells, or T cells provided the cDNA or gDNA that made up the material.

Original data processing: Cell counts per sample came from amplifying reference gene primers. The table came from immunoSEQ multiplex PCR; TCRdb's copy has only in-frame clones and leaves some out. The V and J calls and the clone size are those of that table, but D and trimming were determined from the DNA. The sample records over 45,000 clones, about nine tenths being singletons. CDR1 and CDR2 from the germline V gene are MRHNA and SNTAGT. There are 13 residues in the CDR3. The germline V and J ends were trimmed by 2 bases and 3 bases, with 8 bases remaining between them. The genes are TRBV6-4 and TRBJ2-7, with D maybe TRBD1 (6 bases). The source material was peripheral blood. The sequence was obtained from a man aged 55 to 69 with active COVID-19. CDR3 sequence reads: CASSDEQGYEQYF. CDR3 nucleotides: TGTGCCAGCAGTGACGAACAGGGCTACGAGCAGTACTTC.